This TCR beta chain was recovered during a study of T cell repertoires in cytomegalovirus infection. Turning to the study itself: Public TCR beta signatures marked donors with CMV infection and the matching HLA. Findings and limits, study-wide: Clonotypes of TCR beta that were HLA-C-restricted and CMV-specific dominated the ex vivo response.

TCRdb reanalysed the reads using MiXCR and keeps one entry per CDR3 protein. Among some 500,000 distinct CDR3 sequences listed, roughly a third were seen once. The CDR3 loop spans 15 amino acids. V was clipped by 5 bases and J by 3 bases; unmatched bases: 9. Germline values: CDR1 MNHNS, CDR2 SASEGT. With regard to this clonotype: Its antigen is as yet unknown.

The source material was cultured PBMCs, sampled from culture after CMV antigen stimulation. The V call is TRBV6-1, the J call TRBJ1-2; TRBD1 agrees at 7 bases. The sequence came from a human donor in good health (CMV status not recorded). Some clones in this sample may be carry-over from other donors' samples. CDR3 region: CASSRERGRDYGYTF. For the CDR3, the DNA is TGTGCCAGCAGTCGGGAGAGGGGGCGCGACTATGGCTACACCTTC.